Each of the 32 T cell receptor beta chains below was sequenced from the same sample in a study of blood T cell repertoires in COVID-19. The repertoire was sequenced with immunoSEQ multiplex PCR; TCRdb's copy has only in-frame clones and lacks some. The repertoire includes 120,000 to 150,000 clones, approximately 90% of them detected once, and under 4.5% sits in the top ten. Sequencing was done on a sample of PBMCs or T cells enriched from blood (not recorded which). The receptors stem from a woman aged 40 to 50 who had been exposed to COVID-19.

The chain employs TRBV9 and TRBJ2-6, with TRBD2 matching over 8 bases. Trimming cost V 0 bases and J 3 bases; bases outside gene matches: 8. This CDR3 is 18 amino acids long. From germline, CDR1 is SGDLS and CDR2 YYNGEE. Written as DNA, the CDR3 is TGTGCCAGCAGCGTAGAGCCGGGACTAGGGGTTGGGGCCAACGTCCTGACTTTC. Translating it yields CASSVEPGLGVGANVLTF.

V gene TRBV3-1 (or the pseudogene TRBV3-2) combines with J gene TRBJ1-1, with D maybe TRBD1 (6 bases). CDR1 and CDR2 (germline): LGHDT, YNNKEL (reference sequence). The CDR3 totals 15 residues. V gave up 3 bases and J gave up 5 bases, with 16 bases separating them. This CDR3 is CASSQYRAQETEAFF. The CDR3 DNA follows: TGTGCCAGCAGCCAGTACAGGGCCCAGGAGACTGAAGCTTTCTTT.

The chain links TRBV4-1 to TRBJ2-1, with TRBD1 as a possible D gene (5 bases). Germline V lookup: CDR1 MGHRA, CDR2 YSYEKL. Trimming shortened V by 4 bases and J by 4 bases, and 17 bases separated the two germline ends. The CDR3 runs to 16 residues. CDR3 residues: CASSRVQGETYNEQFF. The CDR3 region has the DNA TGCGCCAGCAGCCGGGTGCAGGGTGAAACTTACAATGAGCAGTTCTTC.

This clone was detected once. This chain connects TRBV5-1 to TRBJ1-2, with D hard to call. The CDR3 covers 12 residues. V shed 4 bases and J shed 7 bases, with 11 bases lying between them. Germline CDR1 reads SGHRS; CDR2 reads YFSETQ. DNA of the CDR3: TGCGCCAGCAGCCCCGTTGAGGGTGGCTACACCTTC. It codes for CASSPVEGGYTF.

The chain links TRBV19 to TRBJ1-5; D possibly corresponds to TRBD1 (5 bases). The ends were cut back, 8 bases at V and 7 bases at J, with 15 bases in the middle. The germline gives CDR1 LNHDA, CDR2 SQIVND (reference sequence). This CDR3 is 13 amino acids long. In DNA form, the CDR3 reads TGTGCCAGTGCCGCAGTCCGGGGGCAGCCCCAGCATTTT. Encoded protein: CASAAVRGQPQHF.

The chain joins TRBV7-9 to TRBJ2-4; D gene ambiguous. The V gene lost 5 bases and the J gene lost 0 bases, with 14 bases spanning the gap. There are 16 residues in the CDR3. Germline V gene lookup returns CDR1 SEHNR and CDR2 FQNEAQ (reference sequence). In DNA, the CDR3 is TGTGCCAGCAGCATAACCGGGTCCCTAGCCAAAAACATTCAGTACTTC. Translated, it gives CASSITGSLAKNIQYF.

This clone showed up just a few times. V and J are TRBV2 and TRBJ1-5, with TRBD1 matching over 7 bases. The CDR3 consists of 14 residues. The V gene end was trimmed by 8 bases and the J gene end by 2 bases; junction bases not matched to a gene: 6. Germline V lookup: CDR1 SNHLY, CDR2 FYNNEI. CDR3 in DNA: TGTGCCAGCCGTAACCAGGGGGGCAATCAGCCCCAGCATTTT. This gives the protein CASRNQGGNQPQHF.

The CDR3 is CASMRDNYEQYF. In DNA, the CDR3 is TGTGCCAGCATGAGGGACAACTACGAGCAGTACTTC. V usage is TRBV2 and J usage is TRBJ2-7; perhaps TRBD1 as D (6 bases). V was cut by 7 bases and J by 3 bases, with 10 bases left in between. Germline loops: CDR1 SNHLY, CDR2 FYNNEI. The CDR3 has 12 amino acids.

For the CDR3, the DNA is TGTGCCAGCAGCCAGCCAGAGAGAGATCGGGGACGCGGGACAGGGAAGTCTTTCTTT. Translated, it gives CASSQPERDRGRGTGKSFF. The J gene is TRBJ1-1, the V gene TRBV7-2; 9 bases match TRBD1. Germline values: CDR1 SGHTA, CDR2 FQGNSA. The CDR3 spans 19 residues. The V segment lost 5 bases and the J segment 12 bases; nucleotides outside the gene matches: 28.

This clone has only one observation. The chain combines TRBV28 with TRBJ2-3; 9 bases agree with TRBD2. J gave up 1 base and V 7 bases, and 9 bases lay outside the gene matches. There are 16 residues in the CDR3. From germline, CDR1 is MDHEN and CDR2 SYDVKM. The CDR3 sequence is CASITGGRAGTDTQYF. CDR3 DNA: TGTGCCAGCATTACTGGCGGGAGGGCAGGCACAGATACGCAGTATTTT.

This clone has more than one count but fewer than ten. The chain joins TRBV28 to TRBJ2-5, with 9 positions matching TRBD2. Looked up from germline, CDR1 is MDHEN and CDR2 is SYDVKM. The junction had 15 bases not matched to a gene; V was cut back by 6 bases and J by 7 bases. This CDR3 is 16 amino acids long. This CDR3 is CASSLKLAGARGTQYF. CDR3 DNA: TGTGCCAGCAGCTTAAAACTAGCGGGCGCTAGGGGGACCCAGTACTTC.

The gene calls are TRBV7-9 and TRBJ1-6; D remains unclear. The germline CDR1 and CDR2 sequences are SEHNR and FQNEAQ (reference sequence). This CDR3 is 15 amino acids long. V dropped 1 base and J dropped 8 bases, with 12 bases sitting between them. In DNA, the CDR3 is TGTGCCAGCAGCTTAGTTGCAAGCGATCATTCACCCCTCCACTTT. Translation: CASSLVASDHSPLHF.

There are a few counts of this clone. The rearrangement joins TRBV20-1 to TRBJ2-7; 9 bases match TRBD2. The J segment lost 2 bases and the V segment lost 3 bases, leaving 5 bases of the junction unmatched. Germline CDR1 is DFQATT and CDR2 is SNEGSKA (reference sequence). The CDR3 sequence is 14 residues long. CDR3 residues: CSASGLANTYEQYF. The CDR3 region has the DNA TGCAGTGCTAGTGGACTAGCGAATACCTACGAGCAGTACTTC.

This chain uses TRBV12-3 or TRBV12-4 with TRBJ2-7; D not certain. The V gene lost 4 bases and the J gene lost 4 bases, with 8 bases spanning the gap. This CDR3 region has 12 residues. CDR3 nucleotide sequence: TGTGCCAGCAGTTCCGGAGTATACGAGCAGTACTTC. It yields the protein CASSSGVYEQYF.

The CDR3 sequence: CASLRFSNQPQHF. The DNA for the CDR3 is TGTGCCAGTTTACGGTTTAGCAATCAGCCCCAGCATTTT. This sequence joins TRBV28 and TRBJ1-5; D ambiguous. CDR1 and CDR2 from the germline V gene are MDHEN and SYDVKM. V lost 9 bases, J lost 0 bases, and 9 bases lay in between. The CDR3 totals 13 residues.

The DNA for the CDR3 is TGTGCCAGGTTCCTCTGGGCTAGCGGGAGGCAAGAGACCCAGTACTTC. It codes for CARFLWASGRQETQYF. This rearrangement joins TRBV27 to TRBJ2-5, with 11 bases that match TRBD2. Germline lookup yields CDR1 MNHEY and CDR2 SMNVEV (reference sequence). This CDR3 is built from 16 residues. V dropped 9 bases and J dropped 2; count of bases not matched to a gene: 11.

The genes are TRBV7-9 and TRBJ2-5; 11 bases agree with TRBD2. The CDR3 contains 15 residues. V dropped 3 bases and J dropped 4; count of bases not matched to a gene: 4. CDR1 and CDR2 from the germline V gene are SEHNR and FQNEAQ (reference sequence). For the CDR3, the DNA is TGTGCCAGCAGCTTGGCCGGGACTAGCGGAGAGACCCAGTACTTC. It yields the protein CASSLAGTSGETQYF.

Here the CDR3 DNA reads TGTGCCAGCAGCGTTGGGAGCTCTGGGGCCAACGTCCTGACTTTC. As protein: CASSVGSSGANVLTF. The chain joins TRBV9 to TRBJ2-6; perhaps TRBD2 as D (5 bases). The germline V gene encodes CDR1 SGDLS and CDR2 YYNGEE. Trimming stripped 2 bases from V and 0 bases from J, with 6 bases between. This CDR3 is 15 amino acids long.

The rearrangement links TRBV19 to TRBJ2-3, with TRBD1 as a possible D gene (5 bases). V gave up 3 bases and J gave up 6 bases, with 13 bases separating them. This CDR3 has 14 residues. Per the germline V gene, CDR1 is LNHDA and CDR2 is SQIVND (reference sequence). The CDR3 nucleotides read TGTGCCAGTAGTATGGGGCGGTTGGTGGATACGCAGTATTTT. This gives the protein CASSMGRLVDTQYF.

This clone was seen once. The chain links TRBV2 to TRBJ2-7; TRBD2 agrees at 8 bases. CDR1 is SNHLY, CDR2 FYNNEI, per germline. The CDR3 sequence is 14 residues long. Unmatched junction bases numbered 11, after V lost 5 bases and J lost 8 bases. In DNA form, the CDR3 reads TGTGCCAGCAGTCAGGAACCAGCGGGAGTTAAGCAGTACTTC. Translating gives CASSQEPAGVKQYF.

The V and J genes are TRBV2 and TRBJ1-1, with 10 nucleotides matching TRBD1. Germline V CDR1 and CDR2: SNHLY, FYNNEI. The CDR3 sequence is 14 residues long. Losses at the gene ends were 2 bases for V and 8 bases for J; bases not matched to a gene: 5. CDR3 residues: CASSERQGANEAFF. DNA for the CDR3: TGTGCCAGCAGTGAAAGACAGGGGGCCAACGAAGCTTTCTTT.

This clone has a handful of counts. The rearrangement joins TRBV20-1 to TRBJ2-1; possibly TRBD1 for D (7 bases). Germline V gene data show CDR1 as DFQATT and CDR2 as SNEGSKA (reference sequence). The CDR3 consists of 18 residues. V was cut by 3 bases and J by 7 bases, with 28 bases left in between. In DNA form, the CDR3 reads TGCAGTGCTAGTCCTATACCGCAGGACAGGAGGGTAAGGAATGAGCAGTTCTTC. This encodes CSASPIPQDRRVRNEQFF.

CDR3: CASSLNQGGEQFF. The CDR3 DNA sequence: TGTGCCAGCAGCTTAAATCAGGGAGGTGAGCAGTTCTTC. The chain couples TRBV7-3 to TRBJ2-1, with D perhaps matching TRBD2 (6 bases). Trimming took 1 base from V and 9 from J, leaving 10 bases between them. Germline V gives CDR1 SGHTA, CDR2 FQGTGA. This CDR3 contains 13 residues. Combining the CDR3 with reference TRBV7-3 and TRBJ2-1 gives the whole variable domain GAGVSQTPSNKVTEKGKYVELRCDPISGHTALYWYRQSLGQGPEFLIYFQGTGAADDSGLPNDRFFAVRPEGSVSTLKIQRTERGDSAVYLCASSLNQGGEQFFGPGTRLTVL.

The rearrangement joins TRBV6-2 or TRBV6-3 to TRBJ2-7; perhaps TRBD2 as D (5 bases). The CDR3 runs to 13 residues. Trimming left V 2 bases short and J 6 bases short, with 11 bases between. Germline V gene sequence: CDR1 MNHEY, CDR2 SVGEGT. CDR3 protein: CASSYGLRREQYF. CDR3 DNA: TGTGCCAGCAGTTACGGACTGCGTCGCGAGCAGTACTTC.

The rearrangement joins TRBV10-2 to TRBJ2-1, with TRBD2 matching 13 bases. CDR3 length: 17 residues. Germline values: CDR1 WSHSY, CDR2 SAAADI. J gave up 9 bases and V 4 bases, and 12 bases lay outside the gene matches. As DNA, the CDR3 is TGCGCCAGCAGTGCCCCACTAGCGGGAGGGCCGAAGAGTGAGCAGTTCTTC. Protein product: CASSAPLAGGPKSEQFF.

The chain combines TRBV5-6 with TRBJ2-1, with 7 positions matching TRBD1. CDR3 size: 13 residues. The V segment lost 2 bases and the J segment 6 bases; nucleotides outside the gene matches: 2. Germline V gene data show CDR1 as SGHDT and CDR2 as YYEEEE. The chain's CDR3 is CASSLSGGNEQFF. The CDR3 bases are TGTGCCAGCAGCTTATCAGGGGGCAATGAGCAGTTCTTC. Combining the CDR3 with reference TRBV5-6 and TRBJ2-1 gives the whole variable domain DAGVTQSPTHLIKTRGQQVTLRCSPKSGHDTVSWYQQALGQGPQFIFQYYEEEERQRGNFPDRFSGHQFPNYSSELNVNALLLGDSALYLCASSLSGGNEQFFGPGTRLTVL.

The chain recombines TRBV5-1 with TRBJ2-2; 9 nucleotides align to TRBD1. This CDR3 comprises 15 residues. Germline CDR1 reads SGHRS; CDR2 reads YFSETQ. V dropped 4 bases and J dropped 5; count of bases not matched to a gene: 6. The CDR3 sequence is CASSIGQGTTGELFF. CDR3 sequence (DNA): TGCGCCAGCAGCATAGGACAGGGGACGACCGGGGAGCTGTTTTTT.

The CDR3 region has the DNA TGTGCCAGCAGTGGACACGGCGAAGGCAATCAGCCCCAGCATTTT. As protein: CASSGHGEGNQPQHF. The V gene is TRBV9, the J gene TRBJ1-5, with a tentative D call TRBD1 (5 bases). The CDR3 length is 15 residues. Between the trimmed V and J ends, which lost 5 bases and 2 bases, there was a span of 14 bases. Germline CDR1 and CDR2: SGDLS and YYNGEE. The full variable domain, its missing parts supplied by reference TRBV9 and TRBJ1-5, is DSGVTQTPKHLITATGQRVTLRCSPRSGDLSVYWYQQSLDQGLQFLIQYYNGEERAKGNILERFSAQQFPDLHSELNLSSLELGDSALYFCASSGHGEGNQPQHFGDGTRLSIL.

V usage is TRBV18 and J usage is TRBJ1-1; tentative D call: TRBD1 (6 bases). There are 13 residues in the CDR3. V lost 3 bases and J lost 5, with 10 bases in between. Germline assignment: CDR1 KGHSH and CDR2 LQKENI. The CDR3 loop is CASSPSRGTEAFF. In nucleotides, the CDR3 is TGTGCCAGCTCACCTTCCAGGGGAACTGAAGCTTTCTTT. The whole variable domain, filled in from reference TRBV18 and TRBJ1-1, reads NAGVMQNPRHLVRRRGQEARLRCSPMKGHSHVYWYRQLPEEGLKFMVYLQKENIIDESGMPKERFSAEFPKEGPSILRIQQVVRGDSAAYFCASSPSRGTEAFFGQGTRLTVV.

V usage is TRBV15 and J usage is TRBJ1-1, with 8 bases that match TRBD1. Per the germline V gene, CDR1 is LNHNV and CDR2 is YYDKDF (reference sequence). CDR3 length: 14 residues. J was trimmed by 4 bases and V by 5 bases; bases with no gene match: 6. The CDR3 DNA follows: TGTGCCACCAGCTCAGGACAGGGAGCCACTGAAGCTTTCTTT. It encodes CATSSGQGATEAFF.

The rearrangement joins TRBV4-1 to TRBJ2-4; D perhaps matches TRBD2 (5 bases). Germline values: CDR1 MGHRA, CDR2 YSYEKL. Trimming stripped 1 base from V and 1 base from J, with 8 bases between. The CDR3 spans 15 residues. The CDR3 loop is CASSQGWEAKNIQYF. The CDR3, as DNA: TGCGCCAGCAGCCAAGGTTGGGAGGCCAAAAACATTCAGTACTTC.

The V and J genes are TRBV3-1 (or the pseudogene TRBV3-2) and TRBJ2-3; maybe TRBD2 (6 bases). The germline V and J ends were trimmed by 2 bases and 4 bases, with 13 bases remaining between them. Per the germline V gene, CDR1 is LGHDT and CDR2 is YNNKEL (reference sequence). The CDR3 is 15 residues long. The DNA for the CDR3 is TGTGCCAGCAGCCAACTTTCGGGGGTTCCAGATACGCAGTATTTT. Protein sequence: CASSQLSGVPDTQYF.